Listed here are 12 T cell receptor beta chains from one sample, sequenced in a study of blood T cell repertoires in COVID-19 (dated by TCRdb to between 2020 and 2021). Receptors were amplified or captured by the immunoSEQ multiplex PCR assay. As stored in TCRdb, this immuneACCESS dataset retains in-frame rearrangements with V and J assigned. A fraction of the clones does not appear; measured against another copy, unresolved V genes explain less than half of the discrepancy, and the remainder lacks a known reason. The sample data list some 170,000 clones, and roughly 88% of these were observed just once. Roughly 9.5% of the sample is held by the ten biggest clonotypes. The sample taken for sequencing was peripheral blood. Receptor source: an elderly woman with active or convalescent COVID-19.

V is TRBV7-8 and J is TRBJ1-5, with D perhaps TRBD1 (5 bases). Germline V gives CDR1 SGHVS, CDR2 FQNEAQ. Trimming took 5 bases from V and 7 from J, leaving 15 bases between them. The CDR3 consists of 14 residues. The CDR3 DNA sequence: TGTGCCAGCAGCCCGGGACTCGGTCAGCAGCCCCAGCATTTT. Residues: CASSPGLGQQPQHF.

This clone appeared a few times. The chain combines TRBV3-1 (or the pseudogene TRBV3-2) with TRBJ1-5; 7 bases line up with TRBD1. The V gene end was trimmed by 4 bases and the J gene end by 7 bases; junction bases not matched to a gene: 13. The CDR3 has 16 residues. Germline V gene lookup returns CDR1 LGHDT and CDR2 YNNKEL (reference sequence). The DNA of the CDR3 is TGTGCCAGCAGCCGAGGAACAGGGGCCCGGGGACAGCCCCAGCATTTT. It specifies CASSRGTGARGQPQHF.

V gene TRBV5-1 combines with J gene TRBJ1-6; maybe TRBD1 (5 bases). V was shortened by 0 bases and J by 8 bases, with 18 bases between the two germline ends. Germline CDR1 and CDR2: SGHRS and YFSETQ. This CDR3 is 17 amino acids long. CDR3 sequence: CASSLVQTAARYSPLHF. In DNA, the CDR3 is TGCGCCAGCAGCTTGGTTCAGACAGCTGCAAGGTATTCACCCCTCCACTTT. The full variable domain, its missing parts supplied by reference TRBV5-1 and TRBJ1-6, is KAGVTQTPRYLIKTRGQQVTLSCSPISGHRSVSWYQQTPGQGLQFLFEYFSETQRNKGNFPGRFSGRQFSNSRSEMNVSTLELGDSALYLCASSLVQTAARYSPLHFGNGTRLTVT.

This clone was recorded once. Other DNA sequences in the same sample also yield this CDR3. This sequence joins TRBV9 and TRBJ1-1; D may be TRBD1 (5 bases). The CDR3 is 13 amino acids. Germline loops: CDR1 SGDLS, CDR2 YYNGEE. V was clipped by 0 bases and J by 3 bases, with 6 bases between them. The CDR3, as DNA: TGTGCCAGCAGCGTAGTAGGGGACACTGAAGCTTTCTTT. Translating gives CASSVVGDTEAFF.

The CDR3 sequence: CASSFRQGGYTF. In DNA form, the CDR3 reads TGTGCCAGCAGTTTTCGACAGGGGGGCTACACCTTC. The V call is TRBV12-3 or TRBV12-4, the J call TRBJ1-2; 8 bases agree with TRBD1. The CDR3 contains 12 residues. V shed 3 bases, J shed 8 bases, and the junction held 2 bases outside the gene matches.

The rearrangement joins TRBV7-2 to TRBJ1-4, with TRBD1 identical over 8 bases. J gave up 8 bases and V 1 base, and 3 bases lay outside the gene matches. This CDR3 spans 14 amino acids. From germline, CDR1 is SGHTA and CDR2 FQGNSA. CDR3 residues: CASSLGQGYEKLFF. The CDR3 coding sequence is TGTGCCAGCAGCTTAGGACAGGGGTACGAAAAACTGTTTTTT.

This sequence joins TRBV6-5 and TRBJ1-6, with a tentative D call TRBD1 (5 bases). Germline loops: CDR1 MNHEY, CDR2 SVGAGI. The V and J ends lost 6 bases and 6 bases respectively, with 12 bases between them. This CDR3 has 14 residues. CDR3 DNA: TGTGCCAGCAGCCAATTAAGGGGTAATTCACCCCTCCACTTT. This gives the protein CASSQLRGNSPLHF.

The genes are TRBV6-5 and TRBJ2-7, with 7 nucleotides matching TRBD2. V shed 5 bases and J 2 bases; nucleotides not matched to a gene: 9. Germline CDR1 is MNHEY and CDR2 is SVGAGI. This CDR3 comprises 15 residues. The CDR3 sequence is CASSRTGGGAYEQYF. The CDR3 DNA sequence: TGTGCCAGCAGTCGCACGGGCGGGGGAGCCTACGAGCAGTACTTC.

The chain combines TRBV7-2 with TRBJ1-1, with TRBD1 as a possible D gene (5 bases). Deletions cut 5 bases from V and 3 bases from J, with 10 bases between. The CDR3 runs 13 residues. CDR1 and CDR2 from the germline V gene are SGHTA and FQGNSA. CDR3 loop: CASSLQGYTEAFF. CDR3 DNA: TGTGCCAGCAGCCTGCAGGGATACACTGAAGCTTTCTTT.

V usage is TRBV19 and J usage is TRBJ1-2; D gene uncertain. This CDR3 is built from 13 residues. The V and J ends lost 0 bases and 8 bases respectively, with 10 bases between them. Germline CDR1 LNHDA, CDR2 SQIVND (reference sequence). This chain's CDR3 is CASSIDGLTGYTF. DNA for the CDR3: TGTGCCAGTAGTATAGATGGGTTGACAGGCTACACCTTC.

The chain links TRBV19 to TRBJ1-1; 7 bases agree with TRBD1. The germline CDR1 and CDR2 sequences are LNHDA and SQIVND (reference sequence). V lost 5 bases and J lost 0; bases outside the gene matches: 6. This CDR3 comprises 15 residues. CDR3 nucleotide sequence: TGTGCCAGTAGTTGGGACAGATACATGAACACTGAAGCTTTCTTT. As protein: CASSWDRYMNTEAFF.

In this sample, this clone turned up a few times. The CDR3 nucleotides read TGTGCCAGCTCACCGGGACAACCCTCAACTAATGAAAAACTGTTTTTT. Protein sequence: CASSPGQPSTNEKLFF. J is TRBJ1-4 and V is TRBV18; a possible D gene is TRBD1 (6 bases). V lost 3 bases and J lost 0, with 11 bases in between. Per germline, CDR1 KGHSH and CDR2 LQKENI. CDR3 length: 16 amino acids.